The clone carrying this T cell receptor beta chain was detected only a few times. Its antigen is not identified. TCR beta libraries were prepared from cDNA with unique molecular identifiers. TCRdb itself ran the PCR reads through MiXCR, one entry per CDR3 protein. The profile shows 500,000 to 600,000 distinct CDR3 sequences, roughly two fifths of them singletons. The source of the sample is a study of post-analysis software for immune sequencing data. Study summary: The cohort encompassed relapsing-remitting, secondary progressive and progressive-relapsing multiple sclerosis disease courses.

Study-level results: Compared against controls, patients with multiple sclerosis displayed significantly lower normalized Chao1 diversity. Five or six TRBV segments were more frequent in patients than controls; TRBV5-6, TRBV5-1 and TRBV20-1 belonged to this group.

This CDR3 has 16 residues. The junction had 13 bases not matched to a gene; V was cut back by 8 bases and J by 7 bases. CDR1 is MGHDK, CDR2 SYGVNS, per germline. This clonotype was sampled from a girl under 18 with multiple sclerosis. Material: blood. This chain joins TRBV25-1 and TRBJ1-6; 8 bases fit TRBD1. CDR3 DNA sequence: TGTGCCAGCGGGGATCGGAACAGGGGGAACAATTCACCCCTCCACTTT. This encodes CASGDRNRGNNSPLHF.